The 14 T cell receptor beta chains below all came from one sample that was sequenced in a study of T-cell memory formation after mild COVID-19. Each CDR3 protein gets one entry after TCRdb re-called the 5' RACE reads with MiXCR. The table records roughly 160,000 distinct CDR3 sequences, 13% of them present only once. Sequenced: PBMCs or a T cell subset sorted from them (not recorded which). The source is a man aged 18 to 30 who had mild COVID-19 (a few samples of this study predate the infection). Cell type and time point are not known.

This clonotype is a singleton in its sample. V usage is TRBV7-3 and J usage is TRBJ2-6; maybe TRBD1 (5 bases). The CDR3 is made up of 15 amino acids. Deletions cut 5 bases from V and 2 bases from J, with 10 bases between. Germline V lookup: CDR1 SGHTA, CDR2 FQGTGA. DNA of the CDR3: TGTGCCAGCAGCCCCCAAGGGGCTGGGGCCAACGTCCTGACTTTC. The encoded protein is CASSPQGAGANVLTF.

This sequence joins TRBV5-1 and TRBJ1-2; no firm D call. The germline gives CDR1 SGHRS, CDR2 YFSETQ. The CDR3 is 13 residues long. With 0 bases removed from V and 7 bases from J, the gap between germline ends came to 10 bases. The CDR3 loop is CASSLDSKSGYTF. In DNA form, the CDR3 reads TGCGCCAGCAGCTTGGACAGTAAGAGTGGCTACACCTTC.

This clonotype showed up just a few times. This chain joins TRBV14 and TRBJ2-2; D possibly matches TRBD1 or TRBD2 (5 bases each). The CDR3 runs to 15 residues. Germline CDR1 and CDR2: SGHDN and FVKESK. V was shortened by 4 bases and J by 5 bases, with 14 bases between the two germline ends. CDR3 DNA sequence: TGTGCCAGCAGCCCGTCCAGGGAGACTACCGGGGAGCTGTTTTTT. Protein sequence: CASSPSRETTGELFF.

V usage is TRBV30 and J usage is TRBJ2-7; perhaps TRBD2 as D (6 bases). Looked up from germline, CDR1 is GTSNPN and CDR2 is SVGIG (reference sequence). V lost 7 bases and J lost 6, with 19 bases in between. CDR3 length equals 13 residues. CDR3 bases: TGTGCCTCCCGGGAGCTTCAAAAGGTCGAGCAGTACTTC. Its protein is CASRELQKVEQYF.

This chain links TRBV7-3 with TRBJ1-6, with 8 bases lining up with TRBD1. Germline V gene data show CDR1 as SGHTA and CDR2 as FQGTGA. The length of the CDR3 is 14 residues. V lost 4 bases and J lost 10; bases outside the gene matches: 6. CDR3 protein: CASSSQGAYSPLHF. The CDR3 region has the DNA TGTGCCAGCAGCTCTCAGGGGGCCTACTCACCCCTCCACTTT.

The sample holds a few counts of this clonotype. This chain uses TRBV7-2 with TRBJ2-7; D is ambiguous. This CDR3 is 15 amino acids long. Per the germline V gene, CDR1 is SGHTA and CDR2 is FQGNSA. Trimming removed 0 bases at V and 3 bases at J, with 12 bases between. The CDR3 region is CASSLARAPFYEQYV. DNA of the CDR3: TGTGCCAGCAGCTTAGCACGGGCCCCGTTCTACGAGCAGTACGTC.

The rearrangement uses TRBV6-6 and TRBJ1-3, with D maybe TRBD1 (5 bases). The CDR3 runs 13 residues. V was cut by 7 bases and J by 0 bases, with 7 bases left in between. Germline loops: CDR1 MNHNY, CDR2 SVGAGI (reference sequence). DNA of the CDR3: TGTGCCAGCAAGGGGACCTCTGGAAACACCATATATTTT. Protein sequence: CASKGTSGNTIYF.

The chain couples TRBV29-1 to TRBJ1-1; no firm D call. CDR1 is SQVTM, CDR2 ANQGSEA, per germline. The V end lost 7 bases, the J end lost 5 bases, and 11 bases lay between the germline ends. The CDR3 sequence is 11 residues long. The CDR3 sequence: CSGTGSTEAFF. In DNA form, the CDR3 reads TGCAGCGGGACCGGGAGTACTGAAGCTTTCTTT.

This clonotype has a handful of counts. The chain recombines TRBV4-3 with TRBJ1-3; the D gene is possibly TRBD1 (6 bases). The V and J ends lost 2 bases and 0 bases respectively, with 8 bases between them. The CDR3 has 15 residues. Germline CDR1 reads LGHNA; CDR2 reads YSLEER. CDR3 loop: CASSQSTGSGNTIYF. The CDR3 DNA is TGCGCCAGCAGCCAATCGACAGGCTCTGGAAACACCATATATTTT.

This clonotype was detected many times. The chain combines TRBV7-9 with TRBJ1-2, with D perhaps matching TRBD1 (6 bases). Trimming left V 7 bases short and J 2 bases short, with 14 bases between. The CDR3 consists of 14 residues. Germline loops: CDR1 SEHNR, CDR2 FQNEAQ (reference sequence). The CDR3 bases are TGTGCCAGCACCCCGGGACATCAAAACTATGGCTACACCTTC. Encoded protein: CASTPGHQNYGYTF.

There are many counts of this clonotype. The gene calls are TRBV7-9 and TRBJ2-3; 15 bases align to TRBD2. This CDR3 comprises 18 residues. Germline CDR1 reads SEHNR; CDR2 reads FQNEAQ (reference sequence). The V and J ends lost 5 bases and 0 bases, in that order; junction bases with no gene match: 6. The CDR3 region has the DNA TGTGCCAGCAGCCGGGGACTAGCGGGGGGCCTAAGCACAGATACGCAGTATTTT. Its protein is CASSRGLAGGLSTDTQYF. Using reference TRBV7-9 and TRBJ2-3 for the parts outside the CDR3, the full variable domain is DTGVSQNPRHKITKRGQNVTFRCDPISEHNRLYWYRQTLGQGPEFLTYFQNEAQLEKSRLLSDRFSAERPKGSFSTLEIQRTEQGDSAMYLCASSRGLAGGLSTDTQYFGPGTRLTVL.

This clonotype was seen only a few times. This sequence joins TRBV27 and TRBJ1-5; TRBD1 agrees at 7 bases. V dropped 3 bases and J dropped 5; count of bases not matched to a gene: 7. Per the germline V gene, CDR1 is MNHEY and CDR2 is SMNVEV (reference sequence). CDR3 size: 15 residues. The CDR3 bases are TGTGCCAGCAGTTTCCGCGACAGGGCCCATCAGCCCCAGCATTTT. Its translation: CASSFRDRAHQPQHF.

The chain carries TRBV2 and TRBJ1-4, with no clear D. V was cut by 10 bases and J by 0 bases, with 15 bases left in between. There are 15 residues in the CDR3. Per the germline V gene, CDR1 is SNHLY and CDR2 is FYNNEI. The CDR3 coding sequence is TGTGCCACCGAACCCTCACCATCAACTAATGAAAAACTGTTTTTT. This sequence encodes CATEPSPSTNEKLFF.

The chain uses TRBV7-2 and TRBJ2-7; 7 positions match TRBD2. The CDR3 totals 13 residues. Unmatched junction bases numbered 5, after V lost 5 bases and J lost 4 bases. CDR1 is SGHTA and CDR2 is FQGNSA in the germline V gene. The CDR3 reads CASSPGGRYEQYF. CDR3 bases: TGTGCCAGCAGCCCCGGCGGGAGATACGAGCAGTACTTC.